This T cell receptor beta chain was identified during a study of shared T cell receptors in the human thymus. The method was immunoSEQ multiplex PCR; TCRdb's version includes in-frame clones alone and lacks a portion of them. The profile shows about 730,000 clones, 80% to 90% of them singletons. The V gene's germline CDR1 is SGHRS and CDR2 YFSETQ. The CDR3 loop spans 18 amino acids. Trimming stripped 3 bases from V and 4 bases from J, with 25 bases between. This sample also appeared in a second study, on human thymus T cells. That study reports: Corrective surgery for congenital heart defects was being performed on the healthy Finnish infants who were the donors. Resections from corrective heart surgery supplied the thymus tissue. Thymic and blood repertoires appeared to display a bias in their usage of V and J genes. Thymic repertoires of unrelated individuals were reported in related research to overlap highly.

The chain carries TRBV5-1 and TRBJ1-2; D is uncertain. This receptor was taken from a girl under three years old with a congenital heart defect. Sequencing was carried out using thymocytes. The CDR3 reads CASSSRHSFAYSPYGYTF. Written as DNA, the CDR3 is TGCGCCAGCAGCTCGCGCCACAGCTTCGCTTACTCCCCCTATGGCTACACCTTC.